A selection of T cell receptor beta chains follows, all from one sample in a study of CD8+ T cells in alopecia areata. TCRdb's table, derived via immunoSEQ multiplex PCR, lists solely in-frame clones and lacks some. The table lists around 150,000 clones, 80% to 90% of them singletons. Here the sequenced sample was CD8+ T cells sorted from blood, taken at week 4, from a patient treated with tofacitinib. Source of these receptors: a human donor with alopecia areata. Each CDR3 is given with its conserved first and last residue. Each record gives: J gene, V gene, CDR3 protein.

J: TRBJ2-1; V: TRBV7-6; CDR3: CASSFRTGKSPYNEQFF
J: TRBJ2-5; V: TRBV9; CDR3: CASSGLGETQYF
J: TRBJ2-7; V: TRBV7-2; CDR3: CASSTPWESLSYEQYF
J: TRBJ2-7; V: TRBV4-1; CDR3: CASSQGLGSYEQYF
J: TRBJ1-1; V: TRBV7-6; CDR3: CASSSGPNTEAFF
J: TRBJ2-2; V: TRBV4-3; CDR3: CASSQDVVAGELFF
J: TRBJ2-1; V: TRBV15; CDR3: CATSPRATALDHNEQFF
J: TRBJ2-2; V: TRBV7-9; CDR3: CASTPLWQGELFF
J: TRBJ2-3; V: TRBV4-1; CDR3: CASSQARLAISTDTQYF
J: TRBJ1-1; V: TRBV30; CDR3: CAWSVHPGGASEAFF
J: TRBJ2-1; V: TRBV9; CDR3: CASSPPEGLSYNEQFF
J: TRBJ1-1; V: TRBV2; CDR3: CASGGNTGRPGNTEAFF
J: TRBJ2-5; V: TRBV29-1; CDR3: CSVDSSRETQYF
J: TRBJ2-7; V: TRBV27; CDR3: CASSPYSTGAYEQYF
J: TRBJ2-1; V: TRBV7-9; CDR3: CASSSGTSGGSYNEQFF
J: TRBJ2-1; V: TRBV2; CDR3: CASNSGGAGFF
J: TRBJ2-7; V: TRBV11-2; CDR3: CASSSFRDLSSYEQYF
J: TRBJ2-1; V: TRBV4-2; CDR3: CASSQVYGGQGVNNEQFF
J: TRBJ2-1; V: TRBV6-4; CDR3: CASSDSDSEDEQFF
J: TRBJ1-1; V: TRBV7-8; CDR3: CASSLEYRVMNTEAFF
J: TRBJ2-7; V: TRBV6-4; CDR3: CASSHTGAYEQYF
J: TRBJ2-5; V: TRBV7-9; CDR3: CASSFGTSGEETQYF
J: TRBJ2-1; V: TRBV9; CDR3: CASTSMWGGQDEQFF
J: TRBJ2-5; V: TRBV7-9; CDR3: CASSLGQGSSRETQYF
J: TRBJ2-5; V: TRBV30; CDR3: CAWTTGGGIQETQYF
J: TRBJ2-1; V: TRBV7-6; CDR3: CASSSGGGDHEQFF
J: TRBJ2-3; V: TRBV6-1; CDR3: CASSDPGQGVADTQYF
J: TRBJ1-5; V: TRBV7-2; CDR3: CASSLDDQPQHF
J: TRBJ1-1; V: TRBV6-5; CDR3: CASSYYFKRDTEAFF
J: TRBJ2-7; V: TRBV27; CDR3: CASTYRTRGLGGSYEQYF
J: TRBJ2-6; V: TRBV7-8; CDR3: CASSLEGIAGANVLTF
J: TRBJ2-2; V: TRBV27; CDR3: CASSFPGTGELFF
J: TRBJ2-7; V: TRBV4-3; CDR3: CASSQDGGQGAIEQYF
J: TRBJ2-1; V: TRBV30; CDR3: CAWSVVLAGGNEQFF
J: TRBJ2-7; V: TRBV4-2; CDR3: CASSSGGNEQYF
J: TRBJ2-3; V: TRBV30; CDR3: CAWRTGTSGGTDTQYF
J: TRBJ2-1; V: TRBV19; CDR3: CASSIVWDYEGSHVNEQFF
J: TRBJ2-7; V: TRBV29-1; CDR3: CSVELQDIAYEQYF
J: TRBJ2-4; V: TRBV4-2; CDR3: CASSQLAKNIQYF
J: TRBJ1-1; V: TRBV4-1; CDR3: CASSQGIRTEAFF
J: TRBJ2-7; V: TRBV27; CDR3: CASSSTGAPSSYEQYF
J: TRBJ1-6; V: TRBV5-1; CDR3: CASSLRQANSPLHF
J: TRBJ2-7; V: TRBV7-9; CDR3: CASSSFLSGEQYF
J: TRBJ2-7; V: TRBV29-1; CDR3: CSVEGDTGELYEQYF
J: TRBJ2-3; V: TRBV27; CDR3: CASSFSGQGGSTDTQYF
J: NA; V: TRBV29-1; CDR3: CSVRALGETGPYEQYF
J: NA; V: TRBV29-1; CDR3: CSAGQTYEQYF
J: TRBJ2-7; V: TRBV7-9; CDR3: CASSSPRGPSYEQYF
J: TRBJ2-7; V: TRBV5-6; CDR3: CASSLDGTVFVYEQYF
J: TRBJ2-5; V: TRBV7-2; CDR3: CASSPTGGRETQYF
J: TRBJ2-7; V: TRBV2; CDR3: CASSAGRGYEQYF
J: TRBJ2-5; V: TRBV18; CDR3: CASSPGQGPQETQYF
J: TRBJ2-1; V: TRBV7-9; CDR3: CASSYPNEQFF
J: TRBJ1-1; V: TRBV6-5; CDR3: CASRLNRETEAFF
J: TRBJ2-7; V: TRBV5-4; CDR3: CASSHLAESYEQYF